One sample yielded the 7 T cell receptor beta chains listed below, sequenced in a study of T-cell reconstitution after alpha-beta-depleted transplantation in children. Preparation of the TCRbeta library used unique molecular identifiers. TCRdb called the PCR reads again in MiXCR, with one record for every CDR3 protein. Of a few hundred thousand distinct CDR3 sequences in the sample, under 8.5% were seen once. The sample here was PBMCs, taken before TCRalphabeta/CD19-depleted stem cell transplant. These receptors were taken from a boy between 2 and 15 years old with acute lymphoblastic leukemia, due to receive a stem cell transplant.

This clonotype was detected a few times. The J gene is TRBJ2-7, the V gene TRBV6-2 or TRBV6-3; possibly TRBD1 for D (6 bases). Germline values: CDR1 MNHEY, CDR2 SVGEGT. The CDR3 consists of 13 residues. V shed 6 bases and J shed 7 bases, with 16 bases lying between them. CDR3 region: CASRPTGTREQYF. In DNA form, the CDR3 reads TGTGCCAGCAGGCCTACCGGGACACGAGAGCAGTACTTC.

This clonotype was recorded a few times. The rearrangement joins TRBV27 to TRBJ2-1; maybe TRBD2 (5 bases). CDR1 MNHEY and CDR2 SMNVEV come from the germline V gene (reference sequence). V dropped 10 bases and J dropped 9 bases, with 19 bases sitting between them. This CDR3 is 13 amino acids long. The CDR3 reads CATRTGRGGEQFF. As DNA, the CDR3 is TGTGCCACAAGGACTGGCCGGGGTGGTGAGCAGTTCTTC.

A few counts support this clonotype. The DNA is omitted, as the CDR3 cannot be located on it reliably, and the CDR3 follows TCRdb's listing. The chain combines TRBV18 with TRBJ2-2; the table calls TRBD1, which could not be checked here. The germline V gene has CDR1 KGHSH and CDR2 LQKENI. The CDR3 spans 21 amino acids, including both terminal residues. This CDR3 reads CASSPPSTNRGRGDTGELFFF.

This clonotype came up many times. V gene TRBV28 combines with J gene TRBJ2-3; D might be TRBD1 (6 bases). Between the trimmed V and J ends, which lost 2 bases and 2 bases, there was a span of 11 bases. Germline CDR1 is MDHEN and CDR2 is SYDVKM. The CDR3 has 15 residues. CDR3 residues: CASSLRGGYTDTQYF. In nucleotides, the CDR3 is TGTGCCAGCAGTTTACGAGGGGGTTACACAGATACGCAGTATTTT.

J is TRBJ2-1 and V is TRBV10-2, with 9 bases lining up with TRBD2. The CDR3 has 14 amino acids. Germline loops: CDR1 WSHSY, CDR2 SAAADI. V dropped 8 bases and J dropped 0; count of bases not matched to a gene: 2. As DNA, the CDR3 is TGCGCCAGCGAACTAGCGGGCTCCTACAATGAGCAGTTCTTC. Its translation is CASELAGSYNEQFF.

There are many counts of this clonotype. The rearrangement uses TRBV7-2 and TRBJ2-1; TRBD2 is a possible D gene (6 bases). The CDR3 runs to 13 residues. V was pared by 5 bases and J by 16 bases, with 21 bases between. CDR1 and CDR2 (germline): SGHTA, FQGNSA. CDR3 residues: CASSILAPGVSFF. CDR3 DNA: TGTGCCAGCAGCATACTAGCACCGGGAGTTAGTTTCTTC.

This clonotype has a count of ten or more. The DNA of the CDR3 is TGCGCCAGCAGCTTGGTGACAGGGGGCAACGGGGAGCTGTTTTTT. It yields the protein CASSLVTGGNGELFF. The J gene is TRBJ2-2, the V gene TRBV5-1; 10 bases match TRBD1. The germline gives CDR1 SGHRS, CDR2 YFSETQ. The CDR3 contains 15 residues. Unmatched junction bases numbered 3, after V lost 0 bases and J lost 7 bases.